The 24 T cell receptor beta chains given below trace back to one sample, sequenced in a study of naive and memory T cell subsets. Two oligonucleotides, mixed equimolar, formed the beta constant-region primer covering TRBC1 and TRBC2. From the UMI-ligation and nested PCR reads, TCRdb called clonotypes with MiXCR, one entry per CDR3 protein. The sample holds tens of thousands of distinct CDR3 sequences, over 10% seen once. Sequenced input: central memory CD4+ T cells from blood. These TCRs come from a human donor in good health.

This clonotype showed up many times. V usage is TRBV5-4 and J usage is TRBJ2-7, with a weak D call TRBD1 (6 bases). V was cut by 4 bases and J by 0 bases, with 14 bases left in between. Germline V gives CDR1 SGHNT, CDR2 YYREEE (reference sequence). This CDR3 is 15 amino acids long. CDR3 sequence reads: CASSERQAPSYEQYF. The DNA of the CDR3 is TGTGCCAGCAGCGAAAGACAGGCACCCTCCTACGAGCAGTACTTC.

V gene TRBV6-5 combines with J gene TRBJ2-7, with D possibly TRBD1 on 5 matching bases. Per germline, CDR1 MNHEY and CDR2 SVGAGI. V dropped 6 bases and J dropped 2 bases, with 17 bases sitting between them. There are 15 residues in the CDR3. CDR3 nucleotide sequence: TGTGCCAGCAGCTTCCAGGGCTTACAGACCTACGAGCAGTACTTC. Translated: CASSFQGLQTYEQYF.

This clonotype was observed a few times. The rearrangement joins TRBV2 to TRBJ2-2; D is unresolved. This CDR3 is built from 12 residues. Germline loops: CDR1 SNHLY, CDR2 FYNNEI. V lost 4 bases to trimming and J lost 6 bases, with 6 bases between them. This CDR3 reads CASSVTAGELFF. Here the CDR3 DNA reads TGTGCCAGCAGTGTCACCGCCGGGGAGCTGTTTTTT.

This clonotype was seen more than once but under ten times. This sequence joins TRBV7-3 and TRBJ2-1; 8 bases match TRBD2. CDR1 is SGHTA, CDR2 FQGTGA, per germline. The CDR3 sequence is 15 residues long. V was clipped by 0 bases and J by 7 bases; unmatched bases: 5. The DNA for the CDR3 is TGTGCCAGCAGCTTAACAGTGTCTAGCGGGAATGAGCAGTTCTTC. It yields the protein CASSLTVSSGNEQFF.

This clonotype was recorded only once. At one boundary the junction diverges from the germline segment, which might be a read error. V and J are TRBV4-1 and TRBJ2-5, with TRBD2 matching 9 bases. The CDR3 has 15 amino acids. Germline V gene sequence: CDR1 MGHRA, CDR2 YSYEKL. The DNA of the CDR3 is TGCGCCAGCAGCCAACGGGGTAGCGGGAGTGAGACCCAGAACTTC. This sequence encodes CASSQRGSGSETQNF.

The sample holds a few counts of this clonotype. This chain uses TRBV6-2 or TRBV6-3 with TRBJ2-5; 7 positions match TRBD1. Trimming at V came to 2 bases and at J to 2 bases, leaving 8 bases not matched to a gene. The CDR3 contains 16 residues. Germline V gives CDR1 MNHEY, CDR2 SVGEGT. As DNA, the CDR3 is TGTGCCAGCAGTTACGTATTCGGGACAGAGCAAGAGACCCAGTACTTC. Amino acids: CASSYVFGTEQETQYF.

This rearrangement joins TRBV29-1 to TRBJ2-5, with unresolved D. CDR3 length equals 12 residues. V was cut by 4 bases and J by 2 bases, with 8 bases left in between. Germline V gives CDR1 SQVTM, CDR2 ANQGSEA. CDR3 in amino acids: CSVGASQETQYF. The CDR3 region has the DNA TGCAGCGTTGGAGCTAGTCAAGAGACCCAGTACTTC.

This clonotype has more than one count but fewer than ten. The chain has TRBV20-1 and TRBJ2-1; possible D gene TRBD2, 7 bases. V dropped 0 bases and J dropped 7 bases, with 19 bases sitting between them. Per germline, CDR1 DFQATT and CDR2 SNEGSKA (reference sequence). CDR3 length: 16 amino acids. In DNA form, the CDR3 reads TGCAGTGCTAGAGATTTAAGGGGGAGGGCCGGGAATGAGCAGTTCTTC. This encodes CSARDLRGRAGNEQFF.

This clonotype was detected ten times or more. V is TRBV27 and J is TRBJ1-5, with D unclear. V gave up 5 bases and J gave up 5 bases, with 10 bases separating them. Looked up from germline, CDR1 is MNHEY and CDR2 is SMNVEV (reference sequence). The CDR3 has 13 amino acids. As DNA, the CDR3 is TGTGCCAGCAGTCCGACCCACTATCAGCCCCAGCATTTT. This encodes CASSPTHYQPQHF.

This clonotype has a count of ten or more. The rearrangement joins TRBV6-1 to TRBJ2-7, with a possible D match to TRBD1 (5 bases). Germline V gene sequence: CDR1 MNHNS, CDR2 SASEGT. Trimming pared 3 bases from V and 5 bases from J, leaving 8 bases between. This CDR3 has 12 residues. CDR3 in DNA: TGTGCCAGCAGTGAGGGGCAGAACGAGCAGTACTTC. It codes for CASSEGQNEQYF.

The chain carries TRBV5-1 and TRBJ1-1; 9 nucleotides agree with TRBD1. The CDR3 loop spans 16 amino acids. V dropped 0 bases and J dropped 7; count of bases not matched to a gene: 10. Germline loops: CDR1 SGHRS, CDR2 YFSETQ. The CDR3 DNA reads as TGCGCCAGCAGCTTGGATGTTCGACAGGGGGGGAGTGAAGCTTTCTTT. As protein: CASSLDVRQGGSEAFF.

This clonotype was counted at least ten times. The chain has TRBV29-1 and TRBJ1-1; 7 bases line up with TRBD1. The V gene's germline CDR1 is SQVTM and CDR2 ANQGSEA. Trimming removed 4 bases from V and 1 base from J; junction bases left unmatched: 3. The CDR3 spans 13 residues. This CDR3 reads CSVVRDRNTEAFF. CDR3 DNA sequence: TGCAGCGTTGTAAGGGACAGGAACACTGAAGCTTTCTTT.

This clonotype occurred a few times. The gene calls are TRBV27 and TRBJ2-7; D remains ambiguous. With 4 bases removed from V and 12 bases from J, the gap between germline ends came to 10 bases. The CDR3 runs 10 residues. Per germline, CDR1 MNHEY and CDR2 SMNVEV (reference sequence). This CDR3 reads CASSSRPGYF. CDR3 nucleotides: TGTGCCAGCAGTTCCCGTCCGGGGTACTTC.

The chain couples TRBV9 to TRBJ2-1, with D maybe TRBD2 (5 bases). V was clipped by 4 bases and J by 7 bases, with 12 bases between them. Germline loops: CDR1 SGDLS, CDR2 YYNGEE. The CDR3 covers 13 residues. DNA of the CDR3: TGTGCCAGCAGCCTAAGTAGCGTGAATGAGCAGTTCTTC. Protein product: CASSLSSVNEQFF. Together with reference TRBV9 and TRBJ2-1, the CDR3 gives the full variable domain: DSGVTQTPKHLITATGQRVTLRCSPRSGDLSVYWYQQSLDQGLQFLIQYYNGEERAKGNILERFSAQQFPDLHSELNLSSLELGDSALYFCASSLSSVNEQFFGPGTRLTVL.

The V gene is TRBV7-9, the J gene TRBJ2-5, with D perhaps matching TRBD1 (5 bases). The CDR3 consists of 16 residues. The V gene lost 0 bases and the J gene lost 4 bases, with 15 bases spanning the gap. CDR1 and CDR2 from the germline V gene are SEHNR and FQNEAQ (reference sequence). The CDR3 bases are TGTGCCAGCAGCTTAGCGGGCAGGGTGATTGGAGAGACCCAGTACTTC. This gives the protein CASSLAGRVIGETQYF.

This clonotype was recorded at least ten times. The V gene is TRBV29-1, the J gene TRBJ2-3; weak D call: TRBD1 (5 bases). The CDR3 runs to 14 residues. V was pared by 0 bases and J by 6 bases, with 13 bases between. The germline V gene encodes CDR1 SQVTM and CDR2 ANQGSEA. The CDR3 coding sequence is TGCAGCGTTGAAGAATACAGGCTCGTCGATACGCAGTATTTT. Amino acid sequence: CSVEEYRLVDTQYF.

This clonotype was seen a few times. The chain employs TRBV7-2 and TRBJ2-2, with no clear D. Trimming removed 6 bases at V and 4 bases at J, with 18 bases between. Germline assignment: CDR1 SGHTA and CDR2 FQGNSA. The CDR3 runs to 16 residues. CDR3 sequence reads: CASSSNRPSGTGELFF. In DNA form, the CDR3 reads TGTGCCAGCAGTTCTAATAGGCCCTCGGGCACCGGGGAGCTGTTTTTT. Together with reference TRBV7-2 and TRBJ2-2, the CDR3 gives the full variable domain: GAGVSQSPSNKVTEKGKDVELRCDPISGHTALYWYRQSLGQGLEFLIYFQGNSAPDKSGLPSDRFSAERTGGSVSTLTIQRTQQEDSAVYLCASSSNRPSGTGELFFGEGSRLTVL.

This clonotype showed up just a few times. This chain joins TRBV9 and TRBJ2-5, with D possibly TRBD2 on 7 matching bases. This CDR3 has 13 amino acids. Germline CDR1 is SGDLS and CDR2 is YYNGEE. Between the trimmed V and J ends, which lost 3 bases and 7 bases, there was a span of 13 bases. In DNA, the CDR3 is TGTGCCAGCAGCGCCAAGGGAGGGGGGACCCAGTACTTC. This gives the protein CASSAKGGGTQYF.

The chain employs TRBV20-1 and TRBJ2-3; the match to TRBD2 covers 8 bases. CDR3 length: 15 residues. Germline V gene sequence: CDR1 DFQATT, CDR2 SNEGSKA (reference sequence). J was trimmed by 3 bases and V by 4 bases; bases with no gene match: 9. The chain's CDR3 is CSAIMSGSGTDTQYF. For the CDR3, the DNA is TGCAGTGCTATAATGAGCGGGAGTGGAACAGATACGCAGTATTTT.

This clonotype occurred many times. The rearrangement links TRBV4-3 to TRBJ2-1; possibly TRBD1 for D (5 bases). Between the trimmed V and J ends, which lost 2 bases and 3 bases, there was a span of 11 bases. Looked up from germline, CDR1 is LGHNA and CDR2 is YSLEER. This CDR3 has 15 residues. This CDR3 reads CASSQRDSFYNEQFF. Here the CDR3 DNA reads TGCGCCAGCAGCCAACGCGACAGTTTCTACAATGAGCAGTTCTTC.

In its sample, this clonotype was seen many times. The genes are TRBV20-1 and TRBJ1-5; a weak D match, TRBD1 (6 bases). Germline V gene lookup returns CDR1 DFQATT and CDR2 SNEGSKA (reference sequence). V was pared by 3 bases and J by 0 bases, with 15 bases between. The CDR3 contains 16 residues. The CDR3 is CSASGQLLYSNQPQHF. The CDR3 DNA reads TGCAGTGCTAGCGGACAGCTACTTTATAGCAATCAGCCCCAGCATTTT.

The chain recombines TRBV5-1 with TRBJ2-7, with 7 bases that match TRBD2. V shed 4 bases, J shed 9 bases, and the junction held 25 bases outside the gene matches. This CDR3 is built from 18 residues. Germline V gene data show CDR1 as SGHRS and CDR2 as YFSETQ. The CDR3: CASSPLGRSGTTLRVQYF. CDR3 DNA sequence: TGCGCCAGCAGCCCCTTAGGCCGGTCCGGGACTACCCTACGGGTGCAGTACTTC.

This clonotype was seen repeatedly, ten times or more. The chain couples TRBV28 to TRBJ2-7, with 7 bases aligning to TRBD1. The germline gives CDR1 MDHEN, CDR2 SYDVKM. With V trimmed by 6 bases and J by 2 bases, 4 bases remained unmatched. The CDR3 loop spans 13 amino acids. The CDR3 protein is CASRPGQTYEQYF. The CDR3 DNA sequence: TGTGCCAGCAGACCGGGACAGACCTACGAGCAGTACTTC. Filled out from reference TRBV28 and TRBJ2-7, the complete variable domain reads DVKVTQSSRYLVKRTGEKVFLECVQDMDHENMFWYRQDPGLGLRLIYFSYDVKMKEKGDIPEGYSVSREKKERFSLILESASTNQTSMYLCASRPGQTYEQYFGPGTRLTVT.

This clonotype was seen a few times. In nucleotides, the CDR3 is TGTGCCAGCAGTTTGGGCCAGGGTAATGAAAAACTGTTTTTT. Protein sequence: CASSLGQGNEKLFF. The genes are TRBV12-3 or TRBV12-4 and TRBJ1-4; a possible D gene is TRBD1 (5 bases). This CDR3 is built from 14 residues. V was shortened by 3 bases and J by 4 bases, with 9 bases between the two germline ends.